This is a list of T cell receptor beta chains from one sample in a study of blood T cell repertoires in COVID-19. Some clones are missing from TCRdb's copy, which holds only in-frame ones; the method was immunoSEQ multiplex PCR. The data show 60,000 or so clones, about 90% seen once. The sample was peripheral blood. The receptors shown here come from a human donor with acute or convalescent COVID-19. The donor label of this sample is uncertain. Both conserved end residues are part of each CDR3. Each record gives: J gene, V gene, clone size, D gene, CDR3 protein, CDR3 DNA. A D gene is named only where the DNA matches it firmly. Size is stated for part of the rows, as once, few or many counts, or as a class when the clone is expanded.

TRBJ2-3	TRBV24-1	-	TRBD1	CATSDRTGSTDTQYF	TGTGCCACCAGTGATAGGACAGGGAGCACAGATACGCAGTATTTT
TRBJ1-4	TRBV19	-	-	CASSAGDTDATNEKLFF	TGTGCCAGTAGTGCCGGGGACACCGATGCAACTAATGAAAAACTGTTTTTT
TRBJ2-3	TRBV7-3	-	TRBD2	CASSQTPAGGGTDTQYF	TGTGCCAGCAGCCAGACCCCAGCGGGAGGGGGCACAGATACGCAGTATTTT
TRBJ2-3	TRBV10-3	-	TRBD2	CAITGEGSKGDTQYF	TGTGCCATCACCGGGGAGGGGAGCAAAGGGGATACGCAGTATTTT
TRBJ1-4	TRBV6-1	few	TRBD1	CASSEVQGVGTNEKLFF	TGTGCCAGCAGTGAAGTACAGGGGGTCGGGACTAATGAAAAACTGTTTTTT
TRBJ2-3	TRBV24-1	-	TRBD2	CATSDSGLVGAGLTDTQYF	TGTGCCACCAGTGATTCAGGACTAGTGGGAGCGGGGCTTACAGATACGCAGTATTTT
TRBJ2-3	TRBV15	-	TRBD1	CATSREDRGRDTQYF	TGTGCCACCAGCAGAGAGGACAGGGGGAGGGATACGCAGTATTTT
TRBJ2-5	TRBV3-1/TRBV3-2	-	-	CASSSWELQETQYF	TGTGCCAGCAGCTCTTGGGAGCTCCAAGAGACCCAGTACTTC
TRBJ1-6	TRBV6-5	-	-	CASDSRETNNSPLHF	TGTGCCAGCGATTCCCGGGAAACCAATAATTCACCCCTCCACTTT
TRBJ1-4	TRBV30	-	TRBD1	CAWSGETGMRKLFF	TGTGCCTGGAGTGGAGAGACAGGGATGCGGAAACTGTTTTTT
TRBJ2-4	TRBV6-1	-	-	CASSEGWTVAKNIQYF	TGTGCCAGCAGTGAAGGGTGGACAGTAGCCAAAAACATTCAGTACTTC
TRBJ2-2	TRBV5-1	-	-	CASSLVRTEFNTGELFF	TGCGCCAGCAGCTTGGTAAGGACAGAGTTTAACACCGGGGAGCTGTTTTTT
TRBJ1-6	TRBV2	-	-	CASRPDEGGDSPLHF	TGTGCCAGCAGACCTGACGAGGGAGGGGATTCACCCCTCCACTTT
TRBJ2-7	TRBV5-4	-	TRBD1	CASSRPGGQDYEQYF	TGTGCCAGCAGCCGTCCTGGGGGACAGGACTACGAGCAGTACTTC
TRBJ2-1	TRBV4-2	-	TRBD2	CASSQTGGRGNEQFF	TGTGCCAGCAGCCAGACGGGGGGGCGTGGCAATGAGCAGTTCTTC
TRBJ2-7	TRBV4-3	medium-sized	-	CASSQGQEISYEQYF	TGCGCCAGCAGCCAAGGACAGGAGATTTCCTACGAGCAGTACTTC
TRBJ1-5	TRBV19	-	-	CASSIDDFEGYQPQHF	TGTGCCAGTAGTATAGATGATTTTGAGGGATATCAGCCCCAGCATTTT
TRBJ2-1	TRBV19	-	-	CASSIGPRGTNEQFF	TGTGCCAGTAGTATAGGACCCAGGGGAACGAATGAGCAGTTCTTC
TRBJ1-1	TRBV9	-	TRBD1	CASSQGGLGDTEAFF	TGTGCCAGCAGCCAAGGGGGCTTAGGGGACACTGAAGCTTTCTTT
TRBJ2-3	TRBV7-3	-	TRBD2	CASSFSSGREDTQYF	TGTGCCAGCAGCTTCAGTAGCGGGAGAGAAGATACGCAGTATTTT
TRBJ2-5	TRBV20-1	-	-	CRASIQETQYF	TGCAGGGCCTCGATACAAGAGACCCAGTACTTC
TRBJ2-7	TRBV2	-	TRBD2	CASSDSVGLAGGVQYF	TGTGCCAGCAGTGATTCCGTGGGACTAGCGGGAGGGGTGCAGTACTTC
TRBJ2-1	TRBV3-1/TRBV3-2	-	-	CASSQVQNNEQFF	TGTGCCAGCAGCCAAGTTCAGAACAATGAGCAGTTCTTC
TRBJ2-3	TRBV9	-	-	CASSVVERARDTQYF	TGTGCCAGCAGCGTAGTGGAGAGGGCGCGTGATACGCAGTATTTT